The T cell receptor (beta chain) under discussion was sequenced for a study of response to subunit inactivated influenza vaccine. Findings and caveats of the study: The authors offered the suggestion that each seasonal influenza vaccination recruits few new T cells.

TCRdb processed the RT-PCR reads anew with MiXCR; each CDR3 protein has one entry. The table shows more than 250,000 distinct CDR3 sequences, with 21% occurring only once. CDR3 length: 13 amino acids. Trimming shortened V by 3 bases and J by 9 bases, and 12 bases separated the two germline ends. Per germline, CDR1 SGHTA and CDR2 FQGNSA. This clonotype was counted a few times. Its antigen is not known. The J gene is TRBJ2-1, the V gene TRBV7-2; D not resolved. This receptor was identified in a man aged 50 to 69 who received an inactivated influenza vaccine. The sample in question was PBMCs from blood, obtained about 20 months after vaccination. The CDR3 coding sequence is TGTGCCAGCAGCTTTGGGCTAGTTGGTGAGCAGTTCTTC. The encoded protein is CASSFGLVGEQFF.